The next 22 T cell receptor beta chains were all read from a single sample in a study of PD-1 blockade in classical Hodgkin lymphoma. Time point defined: cycle 4 day 1 (C4D1), after less than 7 weeks of nivolumab. Every patient was affected by relapse after autologous stem cell transplantation, while exposure to brentuximab vedotin was not uniform. Magnetic negative selection, applied to thawed PBMCs, was used to isolate the CD8+ T cells. The data were produced by immunoSEQ multiplex PCR, yet TCRdb's version contains in-frame clones alone and is incomplete. The sample includes some 9,500 clones, about 68% of them seen just once. Specimen: CD8+ T cells from blood, collected before the fourth cycle of nivolumab. The origin of the receptors is a human donor with classical Hodgkin lymphoma.

V and J are TRBV7-3 and TRBJ2-2; tentative D call: TRBD2 (5 bases). V gave up 2 bases and J gave up 5 bases, with 6 bases separating them. Germline V gene lookup returns CDR1 SGHTA and CDR2 FQGTGA. The CDR3 has 13 residues. This CDR3 reads CASSLAGTGELFF. In DNA form, the CDR3 reads TGTGCCAGCAGCTTAGCGGGTACCGGGGAGCTGTTTTTT.

The rearrangement uses TRBV6-5 and TRBJ2-2; D is unclear. Deletions cut 2 bases from V and 4 bases from J, with 8 bases between. Germline CDR1 and CDR2: MNHEY and SVGAGI. The CDR3 consists of 14 residues. The CDR3: CASSYMSTTGELFF. The CDR3 DNA is TGTGCCAGCAGTTACATGAGCACCACCGGGGAGCTGTTTTTT.

This clone was counted only a few times. The genes are TRBV27 and TRBJ1-2; the match to TRBD1 covers 7 bases. The junction had 6 bases not matched to a gene; V was cut back by 5 bases and J by 0 bases. CDR1 and CDR2 from the germline V gene are MNHEY and SMNVEV (reference sequence). This CDR3 has 15 residues. The CDR3 coding sequence is TGTGCCAGCAGTCTCAGGGGGAAGGCTAACTATGGCTACACCTTC. Encoded protein: CASSLRGKANYGYTF.

The rearrangement links TRBV11-2 to TRBJ2-7, with 7 nucleotides matching TRBD2. The CDR3 length is 14 residues. V lost 1 base and J lost 3; bases outside the gene matches: 3. Germline V lookup: CDR1 SGHAT, CDR2 FQNNGV. CDR3 in amino acids: CASSLGGRVYEQYF. CDR3 bases: TGTGCCAGCAGCTTAGGCGGGAGAGTCTACGAGCAGTACTTC.

This chain links TRBV5-6 with TRBJ1-1, with a weak D call TRBD1 (5 bases). The CDR3 is made up of 13 amino acids. V lost 5 bases and J 5 bases, leaving 13 bases between the germline ends. Germline lookup yields CDR1 SGHDT and CDR2 YYEEEE. The CDR3 sequence is CASSPLGETEAFF. Here the CDR3 DNA reads TGTGCCAGCAGTCCCTTGGGGGAGACTGAAGCTTTCTTT.

This chain links TRBV7-8 with TRBJ2-3, with D tentatively TRBD1 or TRBD2 (5 bases each). Germline assignment: CDR1 SGHVS and CDR2 FQNEAQ. The CDR3 loop spans 20 amino acids. Between the trimmed V and J ends, which lost 4 bases and 1 base, there was a span of 27 bases. The CDR3 sequence is CASSSPADNLRIYGTDTQYF. The CDR3 DNA reads as TGTGCCAGCAGCTCCCCAGCGGACAATCTCAGGATTTACGGCACAGATACGCAGTATTTT. The variable domain in full, with the rest retrieved from reference TRBV7-8 and TRBJ2-3, is GAGVSQSPRYKVAKRGQDVALRCDPISGHVSLFWYQQALGQGPEFLTYFQNEAQLDKSGLPSDRFFAERPEGSVSTLKIQRTQQEDSAVYLCASSSPADNLRIYGTDTQYFGPGTRLTVL.

This chain links TRBV7-9 with TRBJ2-2; D is uncertain. The CDR3 covers 14 residues. CDR1 and CDR2 (germline): SEHNR, FQNEAQ (reference sequence). Between the trimmed V and J ends, which lost 9 bases and 3 bases, there was a span of 14 bases. As DNA, the CDR3 is TGTGCCAGTCGCTCCCCCACCGACACCGGGGAGCTGTTTTTT. Translation: CASRSPTDTGELFF.

The chain recombines TRBV11-3 with TRBJ2-3; no firm D call. This CDR3 contains 12 residues. CDR1 and CDR2 from the germline V gene are SGHNT and YENEEA. V lost 6 bases and J lost 6, with 10 bases in between. CDR3 nucleotide sequence: TGTGCCAGCAGAATAGTGGGGGATACGCAGTATTTT. Residues: CASRIVGDTQYF.

The chain links TRBV19 to TRBJ2-3; D ambiguous. CDR3 size: 16 residues. Trimming left V 5 bases short and J 6 bases short, with 21 bases between. Germline V CDR1 and CDR2: LNHDA, SQIVND (reference sequence). Here the CDR3 DNA reads TGTGCCAGTAGTCCGCTCCGGGCAGGTCGAATGGATACGCAGTATTTT. It yields the protein CASSPLRAGRMDTQYF.

V gene TRBV7-9 combines with J gene TRBJ2-7, with 7 bases fitting TRBD1. CDR1 and CDR2 (germline): SEHNR, FQNEAQ (reference sequence). J lost 0 bases, V lost 1 base, and 0 bases had no gene match. The CDR3 covers 14 residues. The CDR3 reads CASSLGTGSYEQYF. The CDR3 coding sequence is TGTGCCAGCAGCTTAGGGACAGGCTCCTACGAGCAGTACTTC.

This chain uses TRBV4-1 with TRBJ2-1, with no clear D. Germline V gene data show CDR1 as MGHRA and CDR2 as YSYEKL. This CDR3 region has 12 residues. V was clipped by 4 bases and J by 7 bases, with 8 bases between them. The CDR3 nucleotides are TGCGCCAGCAGCCGTAATGGGAATGAGCAGTTCTTC. It yields the protein CASSRNGNEQFF.

The chain carries TRBV2 and TRBJ2-7; maybe TRBD1 (6 bases). Looked up from germline, CDR1 is SNHLY and CDR2 is FYNNEI. The CDR3 extends over 13 amino acids. Between the trimmed V and J ends, which lost 4 bases and 0 bases, there was a span of 7 bases. CDR3 sequence (DNA): TGTGCCAGCAGTGGAGGGGGCTCCTACGAGCAGTACTTC. As protein: CASSGGGSYEQYF.

The V gene is TRBV14, the J gene TRBJ1-2, with D possibly matching TRBD1 (6 bases). Germline lookup yields CDR1 SGHDN and CDR2 FVKESK. The V gene lost 5 bases and the J gene lost 5 bases, with 12 bases spanning the gap. This CDR3 has 13 residues. The CDR3 region has the DNA TGTGCCAGCAGCGAGGAACAGGGATATGGCTACACCTTC. Its translation is CASSEEQGYGYTF. The full variable domain, completed using reference TRBV14 and TRBJ1-2, is EAGVTQFPSHSVIEKGQTVTLRCDPISGHDNLYWYRRVMGKEIKFLLHFVKESKQDESGMPNNRFLAERTGGTYSTLKVQPAELEDSGVYFCASSEEQGYGYTFGSGTRLTVV.

In its sample, this clone was seen once. V is TRBV7-9 and J is TRBJ1-1; D remains unclear. CDR3 length: 14 residues. V was trimmed by 4 bases and J by 0 bases, leaving 9 bases between them. Germline V gene lookup returns CDR1 SEHNR and CDR2 FQNEAQ (reference sequence). The DNA of the CDR3 is TGTGCCAGCAGCTCCCGTAGCATGAACACTGAAGCTTTCTTT. This encodes CASSSRSMNTEAFF.

The V call is TRBV6-5, the J call TRBJ2-3, with 10 nucleotides matching TRBD2. Trimming cost V 4 bases and J 1 base; bases outside gene matches: 2. The CDR3 spans 15 residues. CDR1 and CDR2 (germline): MNHEY, SVGAGI. CDR3 protein: CASSSLAGGTDTQYF. The CDR3 coding sequence is TGTGCCAGCAGTTCCCTAGCGGGGGGCACAGATACGCAGTATTTT.

V gene TRBV9 combines with J gene TRBJ2-7; 9 bases are shared with TRBD2. V gave up 4 bases and J gave up 2 bases; unmatched junction bases: 4. Germline V gives CDR1 SGDLS, CDR2 YYNGEE. This CDR3 has 14 residues. The CDR3 region has the DNA TGTGCCAGCAGCCCTGGACTAGCGACCTACGAGCAGTACTTC. The encoded protein is CASSPGLATYEQYF.

This clone was observed a handful of times. The rearrangement uses TRBV27 and TRBJ2-3; 15 bases are a match to TRBD2. The CDR3 spans 18 residues. Germline values: CDR1 MNHEY, CDR2 SMNVEV (reference sequence). Trimming removed 6 bases from V and 1 base from J; junction bases left unmatched: 8. CDR3 region: CASSLGLAGGRGTDTQYF. The CDR3 DNA follows: TGTGCCAGCAGCCTTGGACTAGCGGGGGGGAGGGGCACAGATACGCAGTATTTT.

This clone has just one count. J is TRBJ2-1 and V is TRBV27; a weak D match, TRBD1 (5 bases). The germline CDR1 and CDR2 sequences are MNHEY and SMNVEV (reference sequence). Trimming removed 7 bases at V and 5 bases at J, with 12 bases between. This CDR3 region has 13 residues. CDR3 protein: CASKQGTHNEQFF. The CDR3 DNA sequence: TGTGCCAGCAAGCAGGGAACCCACAATGAGCAGTTCTTC.

The rearrangement joins TRBV5-6 to TRBJ2-7, with 8 bases identical to TRBD1. Germline values: CDR1 SGHDT, CDR2 YYEEEE. V gave up 1 base and J gave up 3 bases; unmatched junction bases: 9. This CDR3 spans 16 amino acids. CDR3 loop: CASSLSWTGPFYEQYF. DNA of the CDR3: TGTGCCAGCAGCTTGAGTTGGACAGGGCCGTTCTACGAGCAGTACTTC.

V and J are TRBV4-3 and TRBJ1-4, with D hard to call. Germline lookup yields CDR1 LGHNA and CDR2 YSLEER. The CDR3 spans 15 residues. Trimming shortened V by 3 bases and J by 8 bases, and 16 bases separated the two germline ends. CDR3 sequence: CASSHFRKPGEKLFF. The CDR3 DNA follows: TGCGCCAGCAGCCATTTTCGGAAGCCCGGAGAAAAACTGTTTTTT.

The V gene is TRBV7-9, the J gene TRBJ2-1; no firm D call. Per the germline V gene, CDR1 is SEHNR and CDR2 is FQNEAQ (reference sequence). The CDR3 is made up of 13 amino acids. V dropped 4 bases and J dropped 5 bases, with 9 bases sitting between them. DNA of the CDR3: TGTGCCAGCAGCTCAAACTTAAACAATGAGCAGTTCTTC. Encoded protein: CASSSNLNNEQFF.

This clone was picked up a small number of times. J is TRBJ1-2 and V is TRBV6-5; tentative D call: TRBD1 (6 bases). Looked up from germline, CDR1 is MNHEY and CDR2 is SVGAGI. The CDR3 extends over 13 amino acids. V was clipped by 6 bases and J by 5 bases, with 13 bases between them. CDR3 amino acids: CASRGSGAYGYTF. The CDR3 bases are TGTGCCAGCAGGGGATCGGGGGCTTATGGCTACACCTTC.